These 32 T cell receptor beta chains share one sample of origin, sequenced in a study of yellow fever vaccine responses in identical twins. TCRdb called the RT-PCR reads again in MiXCR, with one record for every CDR3 protein. Here the sample spans roughly 18,000 distinct CDR3 sequences, under 80% being singletons. The sample in question was T cells from blood (PBMCs), unsorted or a sorted subset (not recorded which), obtained before or after yellow fever vaccination (not recorded which). The receptors shown here come from a young woman who received the yellow fever vaccine.

The chain couples TRBV12-3 or TRBV12-4 to TRBJ2-3, with 7 bases that match TRBD2. The CDR3 spans 16 residues. The trim removed 2 bases at V and 0 bases at J, leaving 5 bases unmatched. For the CDR3, the DNA is TGTGCCAGCAGTTTAACCGGCGGGAGAAGCACAGATACGCAGTATTTT. Translation gives CASSLTGGRSTDTQYF.

In its sample, this clonotype was seen a few times. V and J are TRBV29-1 and TRBJ2-1, with D unresolved. Germline V CDR1 and CDR2: SQVTM, ANQGSEA. Trimming removed 3 bases at V and 11 bases at J, with 11 bases between. CDR3 length: 11 residues. The CDR3 DNA is TGCAGCGTTGATTTGGCCGATCAGCAGTTCTTC. It encodes CSVDLADQQFF.

This clonotype was picked up one time. The V and J genes are TRBV5-1 and TRBJ2-7; 7 bases are a match to TRBD2. This CDR3 region has 17 residues. J was trimmed by 2 bases and V by 4 bases; bases with no gene match: 15. CDR1 SGHRS and CDR2 YFSETQ come from the germline V gene. The CDR3 spells CASSPLLGGSVAYEQYF. In nucleotides, the CDR3 is TGCGCCAGCAGCCCACTTCTCGGGGGGAGTGTCGCCTACGAGCAGTACTTC. The full variable domain, with the rest looked up from reference TRBV5-1 and TRBJ2-7, is KAGVTQTPRYLIKTRGQQVTLSCSPISGHRSVSWYQQTPGQGLQFLFEYFSETQRNKGNFPGRFSGRQFSNSRSEMNVSTLELGDSALYLCASSPLLGGSVAYEQYFGPGTRLTVT.

There are a few counts of this clonotype. The J gene is TRBJ2-3, the V gene TRBV12-3 or TRBV12-4; D gene ambiguous. CDR3 length: 11 amino acids. Trimming cost V 8 bases and J 6 bases, with 9 bases left between them. The CDR3 region has the DNA TGTGCCAGCCAGGAGTGGGATACGCAGTATTTT. Protein product: CASQEWDTQYF.

The V and J genes are TRBV7-9 and TRBJ2-3, with D perhaps matching TRBD2 (6 bases). V gave up 4 bases and J gave up 1 base, with 15 bases separating them. The V gene's germline CDR1 is SEHNR and CDR2 FQNEAQ (reference sequence). CDR3 length: 16 amino acids. CDR3 sequence: CASSSGVIAGTDTQYF. As DNA, the CDR3 is TGTGCCAGCAGCTCCGGTGTCATAGCGGGCACAGATACGCAGTATTTT. Filled out from reference TRBV7-9 and TRBJ2-3, the complete variable domain reads DTGVSQNPRHKITKRGQNVTFRCDPISEHNRLYWYRQTLGQGPEFLTYFQNEAQLEKSRLLSDRFSAERPKGSFSTLEIQRTEQGDSAMYLCASSSGVIAGTDTQYFGPGTRLTVL.

The chain carries TRBV3-1 and TRBJ1-2; the match to TRBD1 covers 8 bases. CDR1 and CDR2 from the germline V gene are LGHDT and YNNKEL (reference sequence). CDR3 length equals 15 residues. With 2 bases clipped from V and 4 bases from J, the junction kept 6 bases outside the gene matches. Written as DNA, the CDR3 is TGTGCCAGCAGCCAATGGCAGGGGGCGGGCTATGGCTACACCTTC. It specifies CASSQWQGAGYGYTF.

This chain links TRBV28 with TRBJ2-3; the match to TRBD1 covers 10 bases. This CDR3 contains 15 residues. Per the germline V gene, CDR1 is MDHEN and CDR2 is SYDVKM. The V gene end was trimmed by 3 bases and the J gene end by 1 base; junction bases not matched to a gene: 1. The CDR3 nucleotides read TGTGCCAGCAGTTTTGGGACAGGGGGCACAGATACGCAGTATTTT. As protein: CASSFGTGGTDTQYF.

J is TRBJ2-7 and V is TRBV6-1; D gene uncertain. Germline V gene lookup returns CDR1 MNHNS and CDR2 SASEGT. This CDR3 is built from 15 residues. Between the trimmed V and J ends, which lost 4 bases and 0 bases, there was a span of 13 bases. The CDR3 bases are TGTGCCAGCAGTGTTTTGCCAGCTGTCTCCTACGAGCAGTACTTC. Its protein product is CASSVLPAVSYEQYF.

The V call is TRBV11-3, the J call TRBJ2-1; D is uncertain. The germline CDR1 and CDR2 sequences are SGHNT and YENEEA. The CDR3 consists of 17 residues. The V end was cut by 5 bases, the J end by 1 base, with 18 bases between. CDR3 protein: CASSLQPLLSSYNEQFF. The CDR3 bases are TGTGCCAGCAGCCTGCAGCCGCTCTTGAGTTCCTACAATGAGCAGTTCTTC.

This clonotype came up a few times. The V gene is TRBV28, the J gene TRBJ1-2; D is undetermined. This CDR3 has 12 residues. Trimming removed 5 bases from V and 4 bases from J, with 8 bases in between. CDR1 and CDR2 (germline): MDHEN, SYDVKM. CDR3 loop: CASSHSGYGYTF. For the CDR3, the DNA is TGTGCCAGCAGTCACAGTGGCTATGGCTACACCTTC.

The chain couples TRBV20-1 to TRBJ2-3, with TRBD2 matching 9 bases. After removal of 6 bases from V and 1 base from J, the junction contained 2 bases not matched to a gene. This CDR3 comprises 13 residues. CDR1 and CDR2 from the germline V gene are DFQATT and SNEGSKA (reference sequence). CDR3 sequence: CSAPSGGTDTQYF. The CDR3 DNA follows: TGCAGTGCCCCTAGCGGGGGCACAGATACGCAGTATTTT.

The chain uses TRBV7-7 and TRBJ1-3, with D uncertain. This CDR3 is 14 amino acids long. Germline V gives CDR1 SSHAT, CDR2 FNYEAQ (reference sequence). V lost 5 bases and J 2 bases, leaving 10 bases between the germline ends. CDR3 sequence (DNA): TGTGCCAGCAGCCCACTTGGGACTGGAAACACCATATATTTT. Translation gives CASSPLGTGNTIYF. Variable domain in full (rest from reference TRBV7-7 and TRBJ1-3): GAGVSQSPRYKVTKRGQDVTLRCDPISSHATLYWYQQALGQGPEFLTYFNYEAQPDKSGLPSDRFSAERPEGSISTLTIQRTEQRDSAMYRCASSPLGTGNTIYFGEGSWLTVV.

V gene TRBV11-3 combines with J gene TRBJ1-5; D gene ambiguous. The CDR3 contains 14 residues. V lost 2 bases and J lost 2, with 7 bases in between. CDR1 is SGHNT, CDR2 YENEEA, per germline. CDR3 residues: CASSLSTGNQPQHF. The CDR3 coding sequence is TGTGCCAGCAGCTTATCAACAGGCAATCAGCCCCAGCATTTT. Full variable domain (remainder filled in from reference TRBV11-3 and TRBJ1-5): EAGVVQSPRYKIIEKKQPVAFWCNPISGHNTLYWYLQNLGQGPELLIRYENEEAVDDSQLPKDRFSAERLKGVDSTLKIQPAELGDSAVYLCASSLSTGNQPQHFGDGTRLSIL.

The chain uses TRBV7-9 and TRBJ2-1; 9 nucleotides agree with TRBD2. With V trimmed by 3 bases and J by 8 bases, 8 bases remained unmatched. CDR3 length equals 15 residues. CDR1 and CDR2 (germline): SEHNR, FQNEAQ (reference sequence). The CDR3 here is CASSFLASGMDEQFF. DNA for the CDR3: TGTGCCAGCAGCTTTCTGGCTAGCGGGATGGATGAGCAGTTCTTC.

This chain joins TRBV6-1 and TRBJ2-3, with D maybe TRBD1 (6 bases). CDR1 is MNHNS, CDR2 SASEGT, per germline. This CDR3 has 14 residues. Trimming took off 6 bases at V and 2 bases at J, with 12 bases between the two ends. CDR3: CASRRQEVTDTQYF. The CDR3 region has the DNA TGTGCCAGCAGAAGACAGGAAGTCACAGATACGCAGTATTTT.

This chain joins TRBV20-1 and TRBJ1-4; D is ambiguous. The CDR3 covers 13 residues. Looked up from germline, CDR1 is DFQATT and CDR2 is SNEGSKA (reference sequence). The V and J ends lost 3 bases and 8 bases respectively, with 13 bases between them. CDR3 sequence: CSASPVGSEKLFF. The CDR3 bases are TGCAGTGCTAGCCCTGTGGGTAGCGAAAAACTGTTTTTT.

CDR3 coding DNA: TGTGCCAGCAGCGACAGACAGGGCGTCTCCTACAATGAGCAGTTCTTC. Translated, it gives CASSDRQGVSYNEQFF. This rearrangement joins TRBV9 to TRBJ2-1; 7 bases map to TRBD1. CDR3 length equals 16 residues. From germline, CDR1 is SGDLS and CDR2 YYNGEE. V shed 3 bases and J 0 bases; nucleotides not matched to a gene: 6.

The chain couples TRBV5-1 to TRBJ2-7; TRBD1 matches 9 bases. Trimming removed 0 bases from V and 6 bases from J; junction bases left unmatched: 7. The germline gives CDR1 SGHRS, CDR2 YFSETQ. This CDR3 spans 15 amino acids. Written as DNA, the CDR3 is TGCGCCAGCAGCTTGGGACCGGGACAGGGAGGCGAGCAGTACTTC. The encoded protein is CASSLGPGQGGEQYF.

The CDR3 DNA reads as TGTGCCAGCAGCCCGAGGACAACAATGAACACTGAAGCTTTCTTT. Translating it yields CASSPRTTMNTEAFF. The chain links TRBV11-3 to TRBJ1-1; a weak D match, TRBD1 (5 bases). V was clipped by 5 bases and J by 0 bases, with 13 bases between them. The V gene's germline CDR1 is SGHNT and CDR2 YENEEA. The CDR3 has 15 amino acids.

CDR3 loop: CSVGSGVNSPLHF. The DNA of the CDR3 is TGCAGCGTTGGGTCAGGGGTAAATTCACCCCTCCACTTT. The V and J genes are TRBV29-1 and TRBJ1-6, with D possibly matching TRBD1 (6 bases). Trimming took off 4 bases at V and 7 bases at J, with 11 bases between the two ends. Per germline, CDR1 SQVTM and CDR2 ANQGSEA. This CDR3 comprises 13 residues.

This chain uses TRBV6-1 with TRBJ1-2; 7 bases line up with TRBD1. Germline CDR1 is MNHNS and CDR2 is SASEGT. There are 15 residues in the CDR3. The trim removed 5 bases at V and 5 bases at J, leaving 11 bases unmatched. The CDR3 is CASSTRQGTAYGYTF. CDR3 in DNA: TGTGCCAGCAGTACCAGACAGGGAACAGCTTATGGCTACACCTTC.

This chain connects TRBV4-3 to TRBJ1-4; 10 positions match TRBD1. The CDR3 has 18 amino acids. Germline CDR1 is LGHNA and CDR2 is YSLEER. Trimming removed 3 bases from V and 0 bases from J; junction bases left unmatched: 7. CDR3 loop: CASSHRTGGTSTNEKLFF. The CDR3 DNA follows: TGCGCCAGCAGCCATAGGACAGGGGGAACCTCAACTAATGAAAAACTGTTTTTT.

This chain connects TRBV6-4 to TRBJ2-2; the D is unclear. The V end was cut by 2 bases, the J end by 7 bases, with 8 bases between. The CDR3 consists of 13 residues. Looked up from germline, CDR1 is MRHNA and CDR2 is SNTAGT. CDR3 coding DNA: TGTGCCAGCAGTGACAACGACGGCGGGGAGCTGTTTTTT. Translated, it gives CASSDNDGGELFF.

The chain joins TRBV2 to TRBJ2-1; the D is unclear. Trimming stripped 4 bases from V and 7 bases from J, with 11 bases between. CDR1 is SNHLY, CDR2 FYNNEI, per germline. The CDR3 extends over 13 amino acids. The CDR3, as DNA: TGTGCCAGCAGTGCCGACAAGGGAAATGAGCAGTTCTTC. Translating gives CASSADKGNEQFF.

J is TRBJ2-1 and V is TRBV2; D could derive from TRBD1 or TRBD2 (5 bases each). V lost 8 bases and J lost 5, with 16 bases in between. The CDR3 length is 14 residues. Germline V gives CDR1 SNHLY, CDR2 FYNNEI. The CDR3 reads CASWDRPGNNEQFF. For the CDR3, the DNA is TGTGCCAGCTGGGACCGACCCGGGAACAATGAGCAGTTCTTC. The complete variable domain, with remaining parts taken from reference TRBV2 and TRBJ2-1, reads EPEVTQTPSHQVTQMGQEVILRCVPISNHLYFYWYRQILGQKVEFLVSFYNNEISEKSEIFDDQFSVERPDGSNFTLKIRSTKLEDSAMYFCASWDRPGNNEQFFGPGTRLTVL.

The chain has TRBV20-1 and TRBJ2-5; a weak D match, TRBD2 (5 bases). This CDR3 contains 13 residues. CDR1 and CDR2 (germline): DFQATT, SNEGSKA (reference sequence). The V and J ends lost 4 bases and 1 base respectively, with 10 bases between them. CDR3 in DNA: TGCAGTGCTAATGTGAGGGCCCAAGAGACCCAGTACTTC. Translated: CSANVRAQETQYF.

V gene TRBV2 combines with J gene TRBJ2-1; the match to TRBD2 covers 11 bases. V shed 8 bases, J shed 1 base, and the junction held 4 bases outside the gene matches. The CDR3 extends over 15 amino acids. Germline CDR1 SNHLY, CDR2 FYNNEI. In DNA, the CDR3 is TGTGCCAGCCGACTAGCGGGACAGTCCTACAATGAGCAGTTCTTC. Translation gives CASRLAGQSYNEQFF.

The V gene is TRBV12-3 or TRBV12-4, the J gene TRBJ2-7; D is perhaps TRBD1 or TRBD2 (5 bases each). The CDR3 is made up of 16 amino acids. The ends were cut back, 3 bases at V and 5 bases at J, with 20 bases in the middle. The CDR3 bases are TGTGCCAGCAGTTTTAGAGGGGCGCTTCCCAACCACGAGCAGTACTTC. It specifies CASSFRGALPNHEQYF.

V usage is TRBV7-2 and J usage is TRBJ2-1, with 11 bases aligning to TRBD2. CDR1 is SGHTA and CDR2 is FQGNSA in the germline V gene. There are 18 residues in the CDR3. V gave up 5 bases and J gave up 0 bases; unmatched junction bases: 9. CDR3 nucleotide sequence: TGTGCCAGCAGCCCCACAATCGGGACTAGCGGCTCCTACAATGAGCAGTTCTTC. As protein: CASSPTIGTSGSYNEQFF. The full variable domain, with the rest looked up from reference TRBV7-2 and TRBJ2-1, is GAGVSQSPSNKVTEKGKDVELRCDPISGHTALYWYRQSLGQGLEFLIYFQGNSAPDKSGLPSDRFSAERTGGSVSTLTIQRTQQEDSAVYLCASSPTIGTSGSYNEQFFGPGTRLTVL.

The chain joins TRBV6-1 to TRBJ2-2; the match to TRBD2 covers 14 bases. CDR3 length: 17 residues. In germline, CDR1 is MNHNS, CDR2 SASEGT. The V and J ends lost 6 bases and 3 bases, in that order; junction bases with no gene match: 6. DNA for the CDR3: TGTGCCAGCAGGGGACTAGCGGGGGCTACGTACACCGGGGAGCTGTTTTTT. Protein product: CASRGLAGATYTGELFF.

The V call is TRBV5-1, the J call TRBJ2-7; D unclear. CDR1 is SGHRS, CDR2 YFSETQ, per germline. The CDR3 is made up of 12 amino acids. V gave up 0 bases and J gave up 3 bases, with 4 bases separating them. The CDR3 protein is CASSLENYEQYF. The CDR3 nucleotides read TGCGCCAGCAGCTTGGAAAACTACGAGCAGTACTTC. Based on the CDR3 plus reference TRBV5-1 and TRBJ2-7, the full variable domain is KAGVTQTPRYLIKTRGQQVTLSCSPISGHRSVSWYQQTPGQGLQFLFEYFSETQRNKGNFPGRFSGRQFSNSRSEMNVSTLELGDSALYLCASSLENYEQYFGPGTRLTVT.

This clonotype was counted only a few times. The genes are TRBV4-1 and TRBJ1-4; D is uncertain. Germline assignment: CDR1 MGHRA and CDR2 YSYEKL. The CDR3 length is 14 residues. V shed 1 base and J shed 3 bases, with 6 bases lying between them. CDR3 protein: CASSQGMANEKLFF. CDR3 DNA: TGCGCCAGCAGCCAAGGGATGGCTAATGAAAAACTGTTTTTT.